Presented here are 22 T cell receptor beta chains from one specimen sequenced in a study of regulatory T cells in long-lasting Graves disease. HTBI primers from iRepertoire and Arm-PCR of CDR3 regions yielded the TCR beta libraries. TCRdb independently ran MiXCR on the multiplex PCR reads; one entry per CDR3 protein. The table lists around 480,000 distinct CDR3 sequences, around 15% of them singletons. The time point here: newly diagnosed GD, antithyroid drugs for less than 3 months. The TCR library used RNA extracted from PBMCs. The same sample was also studied in work on T cells in Graves' hyperthyroidism and ophthalmopathy.

The sequencing here drew on peripheral blood mononuclear cells (PBMCs), taken at new diagnosis, from a patient treated with antithyroid drugs. The source of these receptors is a man aged 35 to 55 with Graves disease.

The rearrangement links TRBV5-1 to TRBJ2-2; TRBD1 is a possible D gene (6 bases). The germline CDR1 and CDR2 sequences are SGHRS and YFSETQ. V lost 4 bases and J 0 bases, leaving 13 bases between the germline ends. The length of the CDR3 is 16 residues. In nucleotides, the CDR3 is TGCGCCAGCAGCAAGGGACACCTCACGAACACCGGGGAGCTGTTTTTT. Translation: CASSKGHLTNTGELFF.

On this clonotype: With only one base between it and a far larger clone, this is likely a read error. V gene TRBV9 combines with J gene TRBJ2-5; D gene unclear. The V and J ends lost 3 bases and 11 bases respectively, with 17 bases between them. Germline V gene data show CDR1 as SGDLS and CDR2 as YYNGEE. This CDR3 comprises 13 residues. CDR3 protein: CASSGPGGVDQYF. DNA of the CDR3: TGTGCCAGCAGCGGACCGGGTGGGGTGGATCAGTACTTC.

Many counts were recorded for this clonotype. The CDR3 bases are TGCGCCAGCAGCCAGACAGGAGGGAGAGGGGGAGGTATCCATGAGCAGTTCTTC. Its translation: CASSQTGGRGGGIHEQFF. The rearrangement uses TRBV5-1 and TRBJ2-1, with D possibly called TRBD1 or TRBD2 (6 bases each). Per the germline V gene, CDR1 is SGHRS and CDR2 is YFSETQ. There are 18 residues in the CDR3. Trimming removed 4 bases from V and 8 bases from J, with 28 bases in between.

This clonotype was observed many times. V usage is TRBV2 and J usage is TRBJ2-3; a possible D gene is TRBD2 (6 bases). Germline CDR1 is SNHLY and CDR2 is FYNNEI. Trimming pared 8 bases from V and 4 bases from J, leaving 16 bases between. This CDR3 has 14 residues. The CDR3 reads CASRLVKGADTQYF. As DNA, the CDR3 is TGTGCCAGCCGACTAGTCAAAGGGGCAGATACGCAGTATTTT.

Only one count was recorded for this clonotype. Given a much more abundant clone one base away, this may be a read error. The chain employs TRBV20-1 and TRBJ2-5; 10 positions agree with TRBD1. The ends lost 5 bases at V and 1 base at J; junction bases unmatched: 7. This CDR3 has 15 amino acids. CDR1 is DFQATT and CDR2 is SNEGSKA in the germline V gene (reference sequence). The CDR3 nucleotides read TGCAGTGCTCGGGAATGGGACAGGGGCCAAGAGACCCAGTACTTC. Protein product: CSAREWDRGQETQYF.

The chain joins TRBV5-1 to TRBJ2-2, with TRBD1 identical over 11 bases. Trimming removed 7 bases from V and 6 bases from J; junction bases left unmatched: 5. CDR3 size: 14 residues. Germline V gene sequence: CDR1 SGHRS, CDR2 YFSETQ. CDR3 in amino acids: CASRGGQGAGELFF. CDR3 sequence (DNA): TGCGCCAGCCGAGGGGGACAGGGGGCCGGGGAGCTGTTTTTT.

The chain has TRBV30 and TRBJ1-6; no clear D. This CDR3 has 13 residues. Per germline, CDR1 GTSNPN and CDR2 SVGIG (reference sequence). V lost 4 bases, J lost 7 bases, and 11 bases lay in between. CDR3 nucleotides: TGTGCCTGGACCACGGACGTGAATTCACCCCTCCACTTT. Protein: CAWTTDVNSPLHF.

The V gene is TRBV5-4, the J gene TRBJ1-3; D ambiguous. Germline-derived CDR1 and CDR2 are SGHNT and YYREEE (reference sequence). Trimming pared 5 bases from V and 2 bases from J, leaving 20 bases between. CDR3 length: 17 amino acids. The CDR3, as DNA: TGTGCCAGCAGTCCCAATAGGGCATTAGAGGCTGGAAACACCATATATTTT. It codes for CASSPNRALEAGNTIYF.

This clonotype was observed many times. The chain recombines TRBV29-1 with TRBJ2-2; unclear D gene. V was shortened by 7 bases and J by 2 bases, with 14 bases between the two germline ends. Germline V lookup: CDR1 SQVTM, CDR2 ANQGSEA. This CDR3 has 14 amino acids. CDR3: CSAGTRPNTGELFF. In DNA form, the CDR3 reads TGCAGCGCCGGAACAAGGCCCAACACCGGGGAGCTGTTTTTT.

This clonotype showed up just a few times. The V call is TRBV14, the J call TRBJ2-1; 8 bases agree with TRBD2. The CDR3 runs 14 residues. Trimming took 2 bases from V and 12 from J; bases not matched to a gene: 9. Germline CDR1 and CDR2: SGHDN and FVKESK. CDR3 DNA sequence: TGTGCCAGCAGCCAACTAGCGGGTTATCGGGGGCAGTTCTTC. This translates into CASSQLAGYRGQFF.

Ten or more counts support this clonotype. The chain combines TRBV20-1 with TRBJ2-1, with TRBD2 as a possible D gene (5 bases). Trimming shortened V by 1 base and J by 9 bases, and 19 bases separated the two germline ends. Germline CDR1 DFQATT, CDR2 SNEGSKA (reference sequence). CDR3 length equals 15 residues. The CDR3 nucleotides are TGCAGTGCTAGAGGTCGGGGTAAGACGTGGAGTGAGCAGTTCTTC. Translating it yields CSARGRGKTWSEQFF.

In this sample, this clonotype turned up a few times. A single base separates this from a much larger clone, so it may be a read error. V is TRBV2 and J is TRBJ2-5, with 8 bases aligning to TRBD1. The DNA end lines up better with TRBJ2-1; the J call may be wrong. This CDR3 is built from 14 residues. Germline V lookup: CDR1 SNHLY, CDR2 FYNNEI. CDR3: CASSPGQVLYEQFF. For the CDR3, the DNA is TGTGCCAGCAGCCCGGGACAGGTCCTATACGAGCAGTTCTTC.

This clonotype was picked up many times. The genes are TRBV7-3 and TRBJ2-4; D is tentatively TRBD1 or TRBD2 (5 bases each). Germline V gene lookup returns CDR1 SGHTA and CDR2 FQGTGA. The germline V and J ends were trimmed by 5 bases and 0 bases, with 17 bases remaining between them. The CDR3 runs 17 residues. CDR3 protein: CASSPGTETLAKNIQYF. In nucleotides, the CDR3 is TGTGCCAGCAGCCCCGGGACGGAAACCTTAGCCAAAAACATTCAGTACTTC.

This clonotype was observed many times. This chain uses TRBV11-1 with TRBJ2-1; 8 bases match TRBD2. V dropped 8 bases and J dropped 4; count of bases not matched to a gene: 7. CDR3 length equals 14 residues. The germline gives CDR1 SGHAT, CDR2 FQDESV (reference sequence). CDR3: CASRGGTYYNEQFF. CDR3 nucleotides: TGTGCCAGCCGGGGGGGGACTTATTACAATGAGCAGTTCTTC.

This clonotype was seen more than once but under ten times. The chain uses TRBV10-3 and TRBJ2-1, with a tentative D call TRBD2 (5 bases). V lost 3 bases, J lost 8 bases, and 8 bases lay in between. The CDR3 extends over 12 amino acids. Germline loops: CDR1 ENHRY, CDR2 SYGVKD. This CDR3 reads CAISDVGDEQFF. The CDR3 nucleotides read TGTGCCATCAGTGACGTCGGGGATGAGCAGTTCTTC.

V is TRBV18 and J is TRBJ2-5; D call uncertain. Trimming shortened V by 2 bases and J by 2 bases, and 9 bases separated the two germline ends. The CDR3 sequence is 14 residues long. Germline CDR1 and CDR2: KGHSH and LQKENI. The CDR3 protein is CASSPDSGQETQYF. For the CDR3, the DNA is TGTGCCAGCTCACCAGACTCGGGTCAAGAGACCCAGTACTTC.

In its sample, this clonotype was seen many times. This sequence joins TRBV12-3 or TRBV12-4 and TRBJ1-2; a weak D match, TRBD1 (6 bases). The CDR3 is 13 amino acids. Trimming shortened V by 6 bases and J by 5 bases, and 13 bases separated the two germline ends. CDR3 nucleotides: TGTGCCAGCAGCCCTTCGGGGGCTTATGGCTACACCTTC. It encodes CASSPSGAYGYTF.

This clonotype was observed many times. The chain employs TRBV12-3 or TRBV12-4 and TRBJ2-7; D is possibly TRBD1 (6 bases). V dropped 5 bases and J dropped 2 bases, with 13 bases sitting between them. The CDR3 has 14 residues. CDR3 in DNA: TGTGCCAGCAGTCCGTACGGGACAACCTACGAGCAGTACTTC. Protein product: CASSPYGTTYEQYF.

This clonotype was seen at least ten times. The gene calls are TRBV11-3 and TRBJ2-1; D not certain. Germline lookup yields CDR1 SGHNT and CDR2 YENEEA. The CDR3 sequence is 12 residues long. Trimming took 7 bases from V and 7 from J, leaving 11 bases between them. The CDR3 loop reads CASTPNHNEQFF. CDR3 sequence (DNA): TGTGCCAGCACCCCGAATCATAATGAGCAGTTCTTC.

This clonotype was counted at least ten times. The rearrangement joins TRBV11-2 to TRBJ2-7; no clear D gene. Trimming cost V 1 base and J 3 bases, with 13 bases left between them. Germline V gene data show CDR1 as SGHAT and CDR2 as FQNNGV. The CDR3 spans 15 residues. The CDR3 coding sequence is TGTGCCAGCAGCTTAGGCACCGGGCCTTACTACGAGCAGTACTTC. It codes for CASSLGTGPYYEQYF.

This clonotype was counted ten times or more. The chain uses TRBV3-1 and TRBJ1-2; possibly TRBD1 for D (5 bases). The CDR3 has 13 amino acids. Deletions cut 1 base from V and 7 bases from J, with 10 bases between. Germline V gene sequence: CDR1 LGHDT, CDR2 YNNKEL (reference sequence). CDR3: CASSQGAGFGYTF. In DNA form, the CDR3 reads TGTGCCAGCAGCCAAGGCGCAGGGTTTGGCTACACCTTC.

There are many counts of this clonotype. The rearrangement uses TRBV28 and TRBJ2-1, with D uncertain. The CDR3 sequence is 15 residues long. Trimming removed 2 bases from V and 0 bases from J, with 8 bases in between. Per the germline V gene, CDR1 is MDHEN and CDR2 is SYDVKM. DNA for the CDR3: TGTGCCAGCAGTTTAGTGGTCAACTCCTACAATGAGCAGTTCTTC. Translated: CASSLVVNSYNEQFF.